The 22 T cell receptor beta chains below were found in one sample sequenced in a study of T and B cells in COVID-19 patients. Each TRB amplification used about 220-500 ng of genomic DNA from blood. Multiplex PCR with BIOMED2 TRB-A/B primer pools amplified TRB rearrangements. MiXCR, applied by TCRdb to the multiplex PCR reads, yields one record per CDR3 protein. The data contain about 17,000 distinct CDR3 sequences, roughly 28% of them seen just once; the ten biggest clones take up 3.5% to 4.5%. Sequenced material: blood. These TCRs come from a human donor who had recovered from COVID-19.

This clonotype was counted at least ten times. This chain joins TRBV27 and TRBJ1-6, with a tentative D call TRBD1 (5 bases). V lost 3 bases and J lost 11, with 20 bases in between. Per germline, CDR1 MNHEY and CDR2 SMNVEV (reference sequence). The CDR3 runs to 16 residues. CDR3 amino acids: CASSLWGTEPHTPLHF. The CDR3 nucleotides read TGTGCCAGCAGTTTGTGGGGCACAGAACCTCATACACCCCTCCACTTT.

This chain uses TRBV27 with TRBJ2-2; D uncertain. The CDR3 runs to 16 residues. V lost 5 bases to trimming and J lost 3 bases, with 16 bases between them. CDR1 is MNHEY and CDR2 is SMNVEV in the germline V gene (reference sequence). The CDR3 loop is CASSARLGRDTGELFF. CDR3 bases: TGTGCCAGCAGTGCCCGGCTTGGAAGGGACACCGGGGAGCTGTTTTTT.

In its sample, this clonotype is medium-sized. The CDR3 nucleotides read TGTGCCAGTGGGTCGGGGGGGCACCGGAATTCACCCCTCCACTTT. Its translation is CASGSGGHRNSPLHF. J is TRBJ1-6 and V is TRBV19; D is possibly TRBD1 (6 bases). This CDR3 has 15 amino acids. From germline, CDR1 is LNHDA and CDR2 SQIVND (reference sequence). Trimming shortened V by 8 bases and J by 7 bases, and 18 bases separated the two germline ends. Using reference TRBV19 and TRBJ1-6 for the parts outside the CDR3, the full variable domain is DGGITQSPKYLFRKEGQNVTLSCEQNLNHDAMYWYRQDPGQGLRLIYYSQIVNDFQKGDIAEGYSVSREKKESFPLTVTSAQKNPTAFYLCASGSGGHRNSPLHFGNGTRLTVT.

By sample fraction, this clonotype is medium-sized. V is TRBV19 and J is TRBJ1-6, with D unclear. Germline CDR1 reads LNHDA; CDR2 reads SQIVND (reference sequence). Deletions cut 3 bases from V and 9 bases from J, with 9 bases between. CDR3 size: 13 residues. The CDR3 sequence: CASSIAPFSPLHF. CDR3 sequence (DNA): TGTGCCAGTAGTATCGCCCCCTTTTCACCCCTCCACTTT.

The rearrangement joins TRBV7-9 to TRBJ2-3; 7 positions match TRBD2. The CDR3 totals 14 residues. Germline CDR1 SEHNR, CDR2 FQNEAQ (reference sequence). With 8 bases clipped from V and 3 bases from J, the junction kept 8 bases outside the gene matches. In DNA, the CDR3 is TGTGCCAGCCGGACTAGACTGGGGACAGATACGCAGTATTTT. This sequence encodes CASRTRLGTDTQYF.

J is TRBJ2-1 and V is TRBV20-1; the match to TRBD2 covers 13 bases. The CDR3 runs 14 residues. Trimming removed 5 bases from V and 10 bases from J; junction bases left unmatched: 8. Germline CDR1 DFQATT, CDR2 SNEGSKA (reference sequence). The CDR3 nucleotides read TGCAGTGCTTTGTCGACGGGACTAGCGGGGGAGCAGTTCTTC. Translated, it gives CSALSTGLAGEQFF.

This chain links TRBV29-1 with TRBJ1-2, with a possible D match to TRBD1 (5 bases). The CDR3 has 13 amino acids. Germline assignment: CDR1 SQVTM and CDR2 ANQGSEA. CDR3 sequence: CSAGTPGGYGYTF. In DNA, the CDR3 is TGCAGTGCAGGTACTCCGGGGGGCTATGGCTACACCTTC.

V usage is TRBV5-6 and J usage is TRBJ1-2, with a weak D call TRBD1 (6 bases). Per the germline V gene, CDR1 is SGHDT and CDR2 is YYEEEE. The V gene lost 2 bases and the J gene lost 2 bases, with 13 bases spanning the gap. This CDR3 is 15 amino acids long. The chain's CDR3 is CASSFGGQGNYGYTF. The CDR3 DNA is TGTGCCAGCAGCTTTGGGGGGCAGGGGAACTATGGCTACACCTTC.

This clonotype has ten or more counts. The chain carries TRBV6-5 and TRBJ2-7, with D uncertain. Deletions cut 0 bases from V and 6 bases from J, with 9 bases between. The CDR3 is 13 residues long. CDR1 and CDR2 from the germline V gene are MNHEY and SVGAGI. Here the CDR3 reads CASSYSDRLEQYF. CDR3 nucleotide sequence: TGTGCCAGCAGTTACTCAGACCGTCTCGAGCAGTACTTC.

The sample holds many counts of this clonotype. The CDR3 reads CASSSGTPADTQYF. The CDR3 DNA follows: TGTGCCAGCAGTTCCGGGACGCCTGCAGATACGCAGTATTTT. The chain couples TRBV6-2 or TRBV6-3 to TRBJ2-3; TRBD1 or TRBD2 may be the D gene (5 bases each). CDR3 length equals 14 residues. Germline V gives CDR1 MNHEY, CDR2 SVGEGT. The V end lost 4 bases, the J end lost 4 bases, and 12 bases lay between the germline ends.

This clonotype was recorded a few times. V is TRBV18 and J is TRBJ1-4, with 8 bases matching TRBD1. Looked up from germline, CDR1 is KGHSH and CDR2 is LQKENI. The CDR3 length is 15 residues. After removal of 3 bases from V and 8 bases from J, the junction contained 8 bases not matched to a gene. This CDR3 reads CASSPRTGMGEKLFF. CDR3 nucleotides: TGTGCCAGCTCACCGCGGACAGGGATGGGCGAAAAACTGTTTTTT.

This clonotype was seen ten or more times. This chain links TRBV6-2 or TRBV6-3 with TRBJ2-1, with D tentatively TRBD2 (5 bases). Germline V gene data show CDR1 as MNHEY and CDR2 as SVGEGT. Deletions cut 0 bases from V and 6 bases from J, with 12 bases between. The CDR3 has 15 residues. DNA of the CDR3: TGTGCCAGCAGTTACTCTAGTGAGGGTGTCAATGAGCAGTTCTTC. As protein: CASSYSSEGVNEQFF.

The J gene is TRBJ2-1, the V gene TRBV5-1, with 9 bases that match TRBD1. CDR1 and CDR2 from the germline V gene are SGHRS and YFSETQ. V dropped 4 bases and J dropped 9; count of bases not matched to a gene: 5. The CDR3 is 13 residues long. CDR3 nucleotide sequence: TGCGCCAGCAGCCCGGGACAGGGCGGTGAGCAGTTCTTC. It translates to CASSPGQGGEQFF.

This clonotype occurred a few times. The V and J genes are TRBV4-2 and TRBJ2-3; D may be TRBD2 (5 bases). This CDR3 is built from 16 residues. CDR1 and CDR2 (germline): LGHNA, YNFKEQ. Trimming pared 3 bases from V and 2 bases from J, leaving 15 bases between. CDR3 region: CASSHQAERNTDTQYF. CDR3 sequence (DNA): TGTGCCAGCAGCCACCAAGCGGAGCGGAACACAGATACGCAGTATTTT.

This clonotype is medium-sized. The J gene is TRBJ2-6, the V gene TRBV29-1; D gene uncertain. The germline gives CDR1 SQVTM, CDR2 ANQGSEA. Between the trimmed V and J ends, which lost 4 bases and 0 bases, there was a span of 10 bases. The CDR3 has 15 residues. For the CDR3, the DNA is TGCAGCGTTGCCGAGTACTTCTCTGGGGCCAACGTCCTGACTTTC. This gives the protein CSVAEYFSGANVLTF. The full variable domain, completed using reference TRBV29-1 and TRBJ2-6, is SAVISQKPSRDICQRGTSLTIQCQVDSQVTMMFWYRQQPGQSLTLIATANQGSEATYESGFVIDKFPISRPNLTFSTLTVSNMSPEDSSIYLCSVAEYFSGANVLTFGAGSRLTVL.

CDR3 amino acids: CASSDARQHRQTQYF. CDR3 sequence (DNA): TGTGCCAGCAGTGACGCTCGACAACATCGGCAGACCCAGTACTTC. The rearrangement uses TRBV6-6 and TRBJ2-5; D remains unclear. The CDR3 runs 15 residues. V lost 5 bases and J 6 bases, leaving 19 bases between the germline ends. Germline V lookup: CDR1 MNHNY, CDR2 SVGAGI (reference sequence).

By its share, this clonotype is medium-sized. CDR3: CASSAQDSYNEQFF. CDR3 nucleotides: TGTGCCAGTAGTGCCCAGGATTCCTACAATGAGCAGTTCTTC. This chain joins TRBV19 and TRBJ2-1; no reliable D call. Germline CDR1 reads LNHDA; CDR2 reads SQIVND (reference sequence). The length of the CDR3 is 14 residues. Deletions cut 5 bases from V and 1 base from J, with 9 bases between.

This chain links TRBV19 with TRBJ1-2; D possibly corresponds to TRBD1 (5 bases). CDR1 LNHDA and CDR2 SQIVND come from the germline V gene (reference sequence). There are 14 residues in the CDR3. V was pared by 3 bases and J by 2 bases, with 10 bases between. This chain's CDR3 is CASSIDSRNYGYTF. DNA for the CDR3: TGTGCCAGTAGTATCGACAGCCGGAACTATGGCTACACCTTC.

This clonotype was detected a few times. The gene calls are TRBV12-3 or TRBV12-4 and TRBJ2-5; the match to TRBD1 covers 8 bases. This CDR3 comprises 13 residues. J was trimmed by 3 bases and V by 5 bases; bases with no gene match: 2. The CDR3 here is CASSPTGEETQYF. CDR3 bases: TGTGCCAGCAGTCCGACAGGGGAAGAGACCCAGTACTTC.

Comment on this clonotype: This may be a read error, as it is one base from a much larger clone. The V and J genes are TRBV7-2 and TRBJ2-5, with 13 bases aligning to TRBD2. CDR3 length equals 15 residues. Germline-derived CDR1 and CDR2 are SGHTA and FQGNSA. The junction had 7 bases not matched to a gene; V was cut back by 5 bases and J by 7 bases. The DNA of the CDR3 is TGTGCCAGCAGCCGGACTAGCGGGGGCCTCGGGACCCAGTACTTC. The encoded protein is CASSRTSGGLGTQYF.

The rearrangement links TRBV12-3 or TRBV12-4 to TRBJ1-6; the match to TRBD1 covers 8 bases. With 5 bases clipped from V and 9 bases from J, the junction kept 6 bases outside the gene matches. There are 14 residues in the CDR3. The DNA of the CDR3 is TGTGCCAGCAGTCCGGACAGGGAAGGTTCACCCCTCCACTTT. This codes for CASSPDREGSPLHF.

By share of the sample, this clonotype is medium-sized. The V and J genes are TRBV12-3 or TRBV12-4 and TRBJ2-2, with D perhaps given as TRBD1 or TRBD2 (5 bases each). This CDR3 has 12 amino acids. The ends were cut back, 11 bases at V and 1 base at J, with 8 bases in the middle. The CDR3 bases are TGTGCCGTTGGGGGGAACACCGGGGAGCTGTTTTTT. Its protein product is CAVGGNTGELFF.